The following is a T cell receptor beta chain sequence with its context. Its antigen is not identified. These data belong to a study of brain T cells in children with intractable seizures. Broader study findings: Patients' HCMV serostatus was unknown; virus specificity rests on CDR3 similarity alone. Pre-surgery blood may have been undersampled, hiding some clones.

J lost 5 bases, V lost 7 bases, and 7 bases had no gene match. Germline V gene lookup returns CDR1 MNHNY and CDR2 SVGAGI (reference sequence). The CDR3 is 13 residues long. Clones were sequenced by immunoSEQ multiplex PCR, and TCRdb holds only the in-frame ones, with some missing. This sample has approximately 330,000 clones, with roughly 93% found just once. Regarding time point: blood from clinic visit 5 months post-surgery; TSC patient then seizure free. Only cases whose brain tissue showed the highest T cell transcript signatures were sequenced. Patients received at least one anti-epileptic drug before surgery.

This sequence was found in a boy less than two years old with tuberous sclerosis and intractable seizures. Material: peripheral blood, obtained 4 to 5 months after surgery. This sequence joins TRBV6-6 and TRBJ2-5; 7 bases agree with TRBD2. Here the CDR3 DNA reads TGTGCCAGCACGCGACTAGCCCACGAGACCCAGTACTTC. This encodes CASTRLAHETQYF.